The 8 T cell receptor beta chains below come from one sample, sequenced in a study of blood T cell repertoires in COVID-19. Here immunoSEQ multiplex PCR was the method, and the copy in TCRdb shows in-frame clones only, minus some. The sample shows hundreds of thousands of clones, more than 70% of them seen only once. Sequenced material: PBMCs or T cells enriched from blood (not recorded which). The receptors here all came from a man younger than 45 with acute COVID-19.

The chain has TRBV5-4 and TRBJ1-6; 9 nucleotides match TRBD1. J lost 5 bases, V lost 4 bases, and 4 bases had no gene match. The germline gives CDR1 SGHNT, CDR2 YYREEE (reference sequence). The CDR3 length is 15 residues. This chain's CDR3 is CASSRTGADNSPLHF. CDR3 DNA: TGTGCCAGCAGCCGGACAGGGGCGGATAATTCACCCCTCCACTTT.

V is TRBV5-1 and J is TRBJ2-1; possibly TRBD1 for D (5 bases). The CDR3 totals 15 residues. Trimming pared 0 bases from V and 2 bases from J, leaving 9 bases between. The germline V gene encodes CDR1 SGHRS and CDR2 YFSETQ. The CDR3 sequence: CASSLDRRTYNEQFF. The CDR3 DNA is TGCGCCAGCAGCTTGGACAGGAGAACCTACAATGAGCAGTTCTTC.

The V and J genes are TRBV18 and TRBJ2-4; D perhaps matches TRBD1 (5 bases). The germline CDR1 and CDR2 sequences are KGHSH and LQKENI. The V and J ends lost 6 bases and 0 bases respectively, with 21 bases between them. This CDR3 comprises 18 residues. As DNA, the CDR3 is TGTGCCAGCTCTCCCGACAGCCTCACAGCTATAGCCAAAAACATTCAGTACTTC. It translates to CASSPDSLTAIAKNIQYF.

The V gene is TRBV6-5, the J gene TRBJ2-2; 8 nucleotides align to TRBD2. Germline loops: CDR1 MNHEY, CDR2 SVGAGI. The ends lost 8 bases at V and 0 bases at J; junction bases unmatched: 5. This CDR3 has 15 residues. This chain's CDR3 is CASGGRTTNTGELFF. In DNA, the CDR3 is TGTGCCAGCGGCGGGAGGACAACGAACACCGGGGAGCTGTTTTTT.

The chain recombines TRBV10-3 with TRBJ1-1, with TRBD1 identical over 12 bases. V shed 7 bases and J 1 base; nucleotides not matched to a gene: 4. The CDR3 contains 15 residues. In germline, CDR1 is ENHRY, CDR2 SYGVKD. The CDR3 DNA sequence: TGTGCCATCAAACCGGGACAGGGGGCGAACACTGAAGCTTTCTTT. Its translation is CAIKPGQGANTEAFF.

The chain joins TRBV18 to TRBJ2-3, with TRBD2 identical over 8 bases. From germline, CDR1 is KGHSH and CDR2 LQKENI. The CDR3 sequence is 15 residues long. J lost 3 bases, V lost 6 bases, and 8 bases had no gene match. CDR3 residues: CASSSTGGPTDTQYF. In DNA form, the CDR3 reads TGTGCCAGCTCGTCTACGGGGGGGCCGACAGATACGCAGTATTTT.

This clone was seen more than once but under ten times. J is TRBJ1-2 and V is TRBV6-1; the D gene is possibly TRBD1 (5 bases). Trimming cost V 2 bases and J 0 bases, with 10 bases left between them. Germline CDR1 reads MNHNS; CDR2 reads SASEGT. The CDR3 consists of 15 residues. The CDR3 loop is CASSEQTGPNYGYTF. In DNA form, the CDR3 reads TGTGCCAGCAGTGAACAAACAGGACCTAACTATGGCTACACCTTC.

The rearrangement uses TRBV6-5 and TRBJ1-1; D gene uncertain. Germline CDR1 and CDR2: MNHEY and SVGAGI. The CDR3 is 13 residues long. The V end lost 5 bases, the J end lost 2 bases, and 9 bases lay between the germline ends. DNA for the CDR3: TGTGCCAGCAGTCGAAACTCTAACACTGAAGCTTTCTTT. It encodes CASSRNSNTEAFF.